Below, 21 T cell receptor beta chains from the same sample are listed, as sequenced in a study of EBV T-cell therapy then PD-1 blockade in nasopharyngeal carcinoma. Treatment reported: AdE1-LMPpoly-expanded autologous EBV-specific T-cell therapy followed by anti-PD-1 nivolumab. Their antigen targets remain unknown. Data came from immunoSEQ multiplex PCR; TCRdb stores just in-frame clones and leaves some out. The sample carries 22,000 or so clones, under 90% recorded once. Sequenced here: CD8+ T cells from blood, sampled at day -245 from a patient whose treatment included autologous EBV-specific T cells and nivolumab. All receptors derive from a man in his forties with nasopharyngeal carcinoma.

V and J are TRBV4-3 and TRBJ2-7, with TRBD1 matching over 7 bases. The ends lost 1 base at V and 6 bases at J; junction bases unmatched: 12. This CDR3 contains 16 residues. Germline V gene lookup returns CDR1 LGHNA and CDR2 YSLEER. CDR3 sequence: CASSQGWDSEAPEQYF. CDR3 sequence (DNA): TGCGCCAGCAGCCAAGGGTGGGACAGCGAGGCACCCGAGCAGTACTTC.

The rearrangement links TRBV4-1 to TRBJ1-1, with TRBD1 matching over 7 bases. The V gene's germline CDR1 is MGHRA and CDR2 YSYEKL. The junction had 2 bases not matched to a gene; V was cut back by 3 bases and J by 1 base. The CDR3 loop spans 14 amino acids. The CDR3 loop is CASSQRQGNTEAFF. In DNA, the CDR3 is TGCGCCAGCAGCCAGCGACAGGGGAACACTGAAGCTTTCTTT.

This chain joins TRBV6-4 and TRBJ1-6, with D possibly matching TRBD1 (6 bases). V gave up 0 bases and J gave up 7 bases, with 13 bases separating them. Germline CDR1 and CDR2: MRHNA and SNTAGT. The CDR3 consists of 16 residues. CDR3 loop: CASSDSKEGVNSPLHF. CDR3 sequence (DNA): TGTGCCAGCAGTGACTCGAAGGAGGGGGTAAATTCACCCCTCCACTTT.

The chain recombines TRBV10-3 with TRBJ2-5, with TRBD2 identical over 9 bases. V was pared by 3 bases and J by 0 bases, with 8 bases of the junction left unmatched. The CDR3 contains 17 residues. CDR1 and CDR2 (germline): ENHRY, SYGVKD. The CDR3 is CAISDPPSGVYQETQYF. In nucleotides, the CDR3 is TGTGCCATCAGTGATCCCCCTAGCGGGGTCTACCAAGAGACCCAGTACTTC.

This clone was observed once. This chain joins TRBV7-3 and TRBJ1-1; 8 nucleotides line up with TRBD1. Germline CDR1 and CDR2: SGHTA and FQGTGA. Losses at the gene ends were 5 bases for V and 1 base for J; bases not matched to a gene: 6. CDR3 length equals 15 residues. CDR3 amino acids: CASSASTGENTEAFF. The CDR3 coding sequence is TGTGCCAGCAGCGCGTCGACAGGGGAGAACACTGAAGCTTTCTTT.

V gene TRBV6-4 combines with J gene TRBJ2-3, with TRBD1 matching over 9 bases. J gave up 1 base and V 4 bases, and 0 bases lay outside the gene matches. The CDR3 contains 14 residues. Germline V gives CDR1 MRHNA, CDR2 SNTAGT. CDR3 residues: CASSGTGGTDTQYF. The CDR3 DNA follows: TGTGCCAGCAGTGGGACAGGGGGCACAGATACGCAGTATTTT.

V usage is TRBV7-8 and J usage is TRBJ1-4; 10 positions agree with TRBD1. V lost 4 bases to trimming and J lost 7 bases; unmatched junction nucleotides: 12. Germline V lookup: CDR1 SGHVS, CDR2 FQNEAQ. The CDR3 length is 17 residues. The CDR3 sequence is CASSSVPGQGRGEKLFF. CDR3 nucleotide sequence: TGTGCCAGCAGCTCCGTCCCGGGACAGGGGCGAGGTGAAAAACTGTTTTTT.

CDR3 in amino acids: CASSLSGTGLTDTQYF. In DNA form, the CDR3 reads TGTGCCAGCAGCTTGAGCGGGACAGGGCTCACAGATACGCAGTATTTT. The chain carries TRBV5-6 and TRBJ2-3; 9 bases line up with TRBD1. J gave up 2 bases and V 1 base, and 5 bases lay outside the gene matches. This CDR3 has 16 amino acids. The germline V gene has CDR1 SGHDT and CDR2 YYEEEE.

Judged by abundance, this clone is medium-sized. The chain joins TRBV19 to TRBJ2-1; D tentatively fits TRBD1 or TRBD2 (6 bases each). The CDR3 totals 15 residues. Germline assignment: CDR1 LNHDA and CDR2 SQIVND (reference sequence). The V and J ends lost 4 bases and 8 bases respectively, with 18 bases between them. CDR3 DNA sequence: TGTGCCAGTAGTAGGAGGGGGGAGCCGGCCGATGAGCAGTTCTTC. Translated: CASSRRGEPADEQFF. Full variable domain (remainder filled in from reference TRBV19 and TRBJ2-1): DGGITQSPKYLFRKEGQNVTLSCEQNLNHDAMYWYRQDPGQGLRLIYYSQIVNDFQKGDIAEGYSVSREKKESFPLTVTSAQKNPTAFYLCASSRRGEPADEQFFGPGTRLTVL.

V and J are TRBV2 and TRBJ1-1; 8 bases map to TRBD1. Germline lookup yields CDR1 SNHLY and CDR2 FYNNEI. J lost 3 bases, V lost 5 bases, and 5 bases had no gene match. CDR3 length equals 14 residues. CDR3 bases: TGTGCCAGCAGTCCCGGGACAGGTTACACTGAAGCTTTCTTT. This encodes CASSPGTGYTEAFF. The entire variable domain, with the rest obtained from reference TRBV2 and TRBJ1-1, is as follows: EPEVTQTPSHQVTQMGQEVILRCVPISNHLYFYWYRQILGQKVEFLVSFYNNEISEKSEIFDDQFSVERPDGSNFTLKIRSTKLEDSAMYFCASSPGTGYTEAFFGQGTRLTVV.

This chain links TRBV24-1 with TRBJ1-1; D might be TRBD1 (5 bases). There are 13 residues in the CDR3. Germline CDR1 KGHDR, CDR2 SFDVKD. V was trimmed by 0 bases and J by 7 bases, leaving 8 bases between them. The CDR3 loop is CATSDLEQDEAFF. The CDR3 DNA is TGTGCCACCAGTGATTTGGAACAGGATGAAGCTTTCTTT.

V gene TRBV24-1 combines with J gene TRBJ2-1; 10 bases are a match to TRBD1. CDR1 and CDR2 from the germline V gene are KGHDR and SFDVKD. Unmatched junction bases numbered 7, after V lost 3 bases and J lost 0 bases. This CDR3 has 18 residues. The CDR3 DNA reads TGTGCCACCAGTGATCGCCTCGGGACAGGGGCCTCCTACAATGAGCAGTTCTTC. Protein product: CATSDRLGTGASYNEQFF.

This clone was found a few times. The V gene is TRBV4-3, the J gene TRBJ1-2; D call uncertain. V was cut by 0 bases and J by 4 bases, with 12 bases left in between. Germline values: CDR1 LGHNA, CDR2 YSLEER. The CDR3 runs 15 residues. CDR3 sequence: CASSQDADRVYGYTF. The CDR3 DNA sequence: TGCGCCAGCAGCCAAGATGCGGACCGGGTCTATGGCTACACCTTC.

The V and J genes are TRBV9 and TRBJ1-2, with a possible D match to TRBD1 (6 bases). CDR3 size: 16 residues. CDR1 SGDLS and CDR2 YYNGEE come from the germline V gene. The V gene lost 4 bases and the J gene lost 4 bases, with 20 bases spanning the gap. CDR3 sequence: CASSSRTALSPYGYTF. Written as DNA, the CDR3 is TGTGCCAGCAGCTCCAGGACAGCCCTCTCCCCCTATGGCTACACCTTC.

This clone was seen more than once but under ten times. The chain carries TRBV30 and TRBJ2-2; either TRBD1 or TRBD2 may supply D (5 bases each). From germline, CDR1 is GTSNPN and CDR2 SVGIG (reference sequence). V shed 3 bases and J shed 3 bases, with 14 bases lying between them. There are 15 residues in the CDR3. CDR3 sequence (DNA): TGTGCCTGGAGGCCTTTGGGGGTGGACACCGGGGAGCTGTTTTTT. Its translation: CAWRPLGVDTGELFF. The full variable domain, in which reference TRBV30 and TRBJ2-2 provide the parts outside the CDR3, is SQTIHQWPATLVQPVGSPLSLECTVEGTSNPNLYWYRQAAGRGLQLLFYSVGIGQISSEVPQNLSASRPQDRQFILSSKKLLLSDSGFYLCAWRPLGVDTGELFFGEGSRLTVL.

This clone was seen a single time. This chain links TRBV6-5 with TRBJ2-7, with D maybe TRBD1 (6 bases). V was clipped by 0 bases and J by 5 bases, with 8 bases between them. The CDR3 is made up of 13 amino acids. From germline, CDR1 is MNHEY and CDR2 SVGAGI. The CDR3 DNA is TGTGCCAGCAGTTACTCGTGGACAGACGAGCAGTACTTC. This translates into CASSYSWTDEQYF.

This chain joins TRBV27 and TRBJ2-7; D gene ambiguous. The germline gives CDR1 MNHEY, CDR2 SMNVEV (reference sequence). This CDR3 is 12 amino acids long. V lost 5 bases and J lost 3, with 8 bases in between. This CDR3 reads CASSPNYYEQYF. Here the CDR3 DNA reads TGTGCCAGCAGTCCGAACTACTACGAGCAGTACTTC.

V is TRBV24-1 and J is TRBJ1-5; D ambiguous. The ends were cut back, 4 bases at V and 5 bases at J, with 11 bases in the middle. From germline, CDR1 is KGHDR and CDR2 SFDVKD. This CDR3 has 14 amino acids. The CDR3 DNA follows: TGTGCCACCAGTGACGGAGGTTGGTATCAGCCCCAGCATTTT. It translates to CATSDGGWYQPQHF.

This sequence joins TRBV6-5 and TRBJ1-1; D not certain. Germline V gene sequence: CDR1 MNHEY, CDR2 SVGAGI. The CDR3 length is 13 residues. Deletions cut 6 bases from V and 4 bases from J, with 12 bases between. The CDR3 sequence is CASRRSVGTEAFF. In DNA form, the CDR3 reads TGTGCCAGCAGACGGAGTGTGGGCACTGAAGCTTTCTTT.

The chain has TRBV6-2 or TRBV6-3 and TRBJ2-5; 10 bases align to TRBD2. With V trimmed by 0 bases and J by 5 bases, 3 bases remained unmatched. The CDR3 runs 15 residues. CDR1 is MNHEY, CDR2 SVGEGT, per germline. CDR3 region: CASSYSASGGETQYF. Written as DNA, the CDR3 is TGTGCCAGCAGTTACTCGGCTAGCGGGGGTGAGACCCAGTACTTC.

The DNA of the CDR3 is TGTGCCAGCAGTTACTCTGGTTACAACAATGAGCAGTTCTTC. Its protein product is CASSYSGYNNEQFF. The chain has TRBV6-2 or TRBV6-3 and TRBJ2-1; D is ambiguous. The V gene's germline CDR1 is MNHEY and CDR2 SVGEGT. CDR3 length equals 14 residues. The V gene lost 0 bases and the J gene lost 5 bases, with 8 bases spanning the gap.